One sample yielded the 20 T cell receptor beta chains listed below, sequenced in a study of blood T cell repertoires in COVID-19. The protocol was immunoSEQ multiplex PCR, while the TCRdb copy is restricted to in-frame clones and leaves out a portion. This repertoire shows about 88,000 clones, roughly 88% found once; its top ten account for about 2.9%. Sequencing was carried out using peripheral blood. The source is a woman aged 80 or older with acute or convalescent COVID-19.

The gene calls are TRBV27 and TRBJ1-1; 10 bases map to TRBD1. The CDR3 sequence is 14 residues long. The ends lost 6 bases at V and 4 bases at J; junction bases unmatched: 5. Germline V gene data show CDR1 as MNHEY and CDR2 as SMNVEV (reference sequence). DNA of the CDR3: TGTGCCAGCAGGCGGACAGGGGGGAGCACTGAAGCTTTCTTT. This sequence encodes CASRRTGGSTEAFF.

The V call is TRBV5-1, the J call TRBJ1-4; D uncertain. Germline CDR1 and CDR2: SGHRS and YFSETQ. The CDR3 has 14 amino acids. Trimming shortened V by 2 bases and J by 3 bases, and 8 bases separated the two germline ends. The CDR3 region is CASSFFGANEKLFF. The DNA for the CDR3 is TGCGCCAGCAGCTTTTTCGGTGCTAATGAAAAACTGTTTTTT. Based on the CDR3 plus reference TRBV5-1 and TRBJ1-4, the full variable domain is KAGVTQTPRYLIKTRGQQVTLSCSPISGHRSVSWYQQTPGQGLQFLFEYFSETQRNKGNFPGRFSGRQFSNSRSEMNVSTLELGDSALYLCASSFFGANEKLFFGSGTQLSVL.

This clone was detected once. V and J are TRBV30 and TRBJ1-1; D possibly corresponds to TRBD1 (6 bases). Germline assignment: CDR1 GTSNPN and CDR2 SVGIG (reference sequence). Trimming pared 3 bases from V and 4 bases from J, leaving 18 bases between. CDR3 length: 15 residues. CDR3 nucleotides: TGTGCCTGGAGACCCTCGGGGGGCGAGAGCACTGAAGCTTTCTTT. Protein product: CAWRPSGGESTEAFF.

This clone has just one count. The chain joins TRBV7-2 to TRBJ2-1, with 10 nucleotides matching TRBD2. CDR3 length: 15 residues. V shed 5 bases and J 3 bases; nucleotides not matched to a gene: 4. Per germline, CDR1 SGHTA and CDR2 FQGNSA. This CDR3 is CASSPSGSLYNEQFF. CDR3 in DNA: TGTGCCAGCAGCCCTAGCGGGAGTCTCTACAATGAGCAGTTCTTC.

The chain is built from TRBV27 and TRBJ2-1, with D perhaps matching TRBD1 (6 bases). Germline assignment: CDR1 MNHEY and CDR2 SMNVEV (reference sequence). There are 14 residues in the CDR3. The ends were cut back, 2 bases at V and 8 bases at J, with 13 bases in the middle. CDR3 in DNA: TGTGCCAGCAGTTTAGGGGCAGGGGTATATGAGCAGTTCTTC. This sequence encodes CASSLGAGVYEQFF.

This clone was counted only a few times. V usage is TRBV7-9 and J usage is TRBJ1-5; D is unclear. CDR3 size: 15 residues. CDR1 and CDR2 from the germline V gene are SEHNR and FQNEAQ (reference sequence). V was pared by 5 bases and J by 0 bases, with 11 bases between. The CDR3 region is CASSRSDYSNQPQHF. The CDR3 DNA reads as TGTGCCAGCAGCCGGAGTGACTATAGCAATCAGCCCCAGCATTTT.

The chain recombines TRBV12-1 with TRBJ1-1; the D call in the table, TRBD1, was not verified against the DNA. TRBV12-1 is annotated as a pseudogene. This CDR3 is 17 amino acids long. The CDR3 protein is CASSSVPGQGKETEAFF. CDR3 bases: TGTGCCAGCAGCTCTGTCCCGGGACAGGGGAAAGAGACTGAAGCTTTCTTT.

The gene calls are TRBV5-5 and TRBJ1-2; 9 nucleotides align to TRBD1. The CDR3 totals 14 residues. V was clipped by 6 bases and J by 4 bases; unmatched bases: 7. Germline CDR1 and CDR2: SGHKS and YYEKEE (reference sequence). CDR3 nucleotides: TGTGCCAGCAACACAGGGGGCTCCGGCTATGGCTACACCTTC. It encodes CASNTGGSGYGYTF.

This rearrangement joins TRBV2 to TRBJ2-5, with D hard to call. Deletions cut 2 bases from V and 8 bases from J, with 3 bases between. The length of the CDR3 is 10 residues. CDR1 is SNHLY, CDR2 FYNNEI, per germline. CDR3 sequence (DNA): TGTGCCAGCAGTGAATCTACCCAGTACTTC. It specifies CASSESTQYF.

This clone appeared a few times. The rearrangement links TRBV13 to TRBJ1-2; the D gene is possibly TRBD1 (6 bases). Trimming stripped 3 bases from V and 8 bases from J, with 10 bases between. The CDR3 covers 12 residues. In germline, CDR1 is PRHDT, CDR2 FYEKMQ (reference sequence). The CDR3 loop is CASSLGGQGYTF. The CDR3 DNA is TGTGCCAGCAGCTTGGGGGGGCAGGGCTACACCTTC.

Here the CDR3 DNA reads TGTGCCAGCAGCCTGTGGGACAGGAACACCGGGGAGCTGTTTTTT. Amino acids: CASSLWDRNTGELFF. This chain connects TRBV7-9 to TRBJ2-2, with 7 bases lining up with TRBD1. V lost 5 bases to trimming and J lost 1 base; unmatched junction nucleotides: 4. The germline CDR1 and CDR2 sequences are SEHNR and FQNEAQ (reference sequence). The length of the CDR3 is 15 residues.

CDR3 sequence reads: CASSARVGDRARFF. For the CDR3, the DNA is TGTGCCAGCTCCGCCCGCGTAGGTGACAGGGCTCGGTTCTTC. The chain employs TRBV19 and TRBJ2-1, with 7 bases fitting TRBD1. The V gene end was trimmed by 9 bases and the J gene end by 15 bases; junction bases not matched to a gene: 20. The CDR3 totals 14 residues. The germline V gene encodes CDR1 LNHDA and CDR2 SQIVND (reference sequence).

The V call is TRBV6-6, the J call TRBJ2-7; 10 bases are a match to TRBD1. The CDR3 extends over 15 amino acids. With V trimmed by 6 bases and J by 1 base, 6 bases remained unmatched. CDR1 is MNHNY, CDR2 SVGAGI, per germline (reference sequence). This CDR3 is CASRSGQGGSYEQYF. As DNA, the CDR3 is TGTGCCAGCAGATCAGGACAGGGGGGATCCTACGAGCAGTACTTC.

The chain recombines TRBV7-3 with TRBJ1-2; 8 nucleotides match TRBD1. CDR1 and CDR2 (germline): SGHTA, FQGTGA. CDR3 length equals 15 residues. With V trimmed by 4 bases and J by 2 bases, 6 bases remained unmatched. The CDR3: CASSSTGAKNYGYTF. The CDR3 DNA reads TGTGCCAGCAGCTCGACAGGGGCCAAAAACTATGGCTACACCTTC.

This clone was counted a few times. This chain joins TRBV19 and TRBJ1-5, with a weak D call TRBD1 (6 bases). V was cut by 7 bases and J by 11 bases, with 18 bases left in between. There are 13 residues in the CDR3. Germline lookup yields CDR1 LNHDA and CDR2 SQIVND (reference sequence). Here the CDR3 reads CASTGGAAVSQHF. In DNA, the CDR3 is TGTGCCAGTACGGGGGGGGCGGCAGTGTCCCAGCATTTT.

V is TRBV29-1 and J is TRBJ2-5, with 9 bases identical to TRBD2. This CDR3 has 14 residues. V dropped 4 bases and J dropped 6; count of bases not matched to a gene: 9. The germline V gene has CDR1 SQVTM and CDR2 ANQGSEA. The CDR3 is CSVAGRGGEKTQYF. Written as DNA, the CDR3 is TGCAGCGTTGCAGGGCGGGGGGGCGAAAAGACCCAGTACTTC.

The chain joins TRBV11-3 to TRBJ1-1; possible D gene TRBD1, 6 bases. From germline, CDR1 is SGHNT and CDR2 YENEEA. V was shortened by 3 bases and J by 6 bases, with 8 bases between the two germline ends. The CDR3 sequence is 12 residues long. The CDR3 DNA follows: TGTGCCAGCAGCTTCAGGGGAGCTGAAGCTTTCTTT. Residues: CASSFRGAEAFF.

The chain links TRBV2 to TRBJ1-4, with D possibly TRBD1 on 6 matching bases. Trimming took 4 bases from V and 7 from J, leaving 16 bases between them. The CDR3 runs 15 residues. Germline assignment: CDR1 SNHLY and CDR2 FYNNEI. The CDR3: CASSGFDRTAEKLFF. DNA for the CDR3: TGTGCCAGCAGTGGATTCGACAGGACCGCTGAAAAACTGTTTTTT.

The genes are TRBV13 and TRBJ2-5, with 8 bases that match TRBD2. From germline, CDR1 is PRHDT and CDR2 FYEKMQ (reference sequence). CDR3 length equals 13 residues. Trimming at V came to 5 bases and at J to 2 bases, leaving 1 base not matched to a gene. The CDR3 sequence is CASSRGGQETQYF. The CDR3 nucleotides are TGTGCCAGCAGCCGCGGGGGGCAAGAGACCCAGTACTTC.

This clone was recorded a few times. The CDR3 DNA follows: TGTGCCAGCAGTTACTCGCCCGGAGAGACCCAGTACTTC. Its protein product is CASSYSPGETQYF. V gene TRBV6-5 combines with J gene TRBJ2-5; D uncertain. The V and J ends lost 0 bases and 4 bases respectively, with 6 bases between them. The CDR3 spans 13 residues. The germline V gene has CDR1 MNHEY and CDR2 SVGAGI.